The 25 T cell receptor beta chains below come from one sample, sequenced in a study of regulatory T cells in long-lasting Graves disease. Time point denoted: newly diagnosed GD, antithyroid drugs for less than 3 months. Preparation of the TCR library used RNA extracted from PBMCs. Sequencing libraries for TCR beta were prepared with iRepertoire HTBI primers and Arm-PCR of CDR3 regions. TCRdb re-called the multiplex PCR reads through MiXCR, storing one row per CDR3 protein. This sample has roughly 440,000 distinct CDR3 sequences, with about 16% found just once. This sample also belongs to another study, concerning T cells in Graves' hyperthyroidism and ophthalmopathy.

Sequenced here: peripheral blood mononuclear cells (PBMCs), sampled at new diagnosis, from a patient treated with antithyroid drugs. These receptors all come from a woman under 30 with Graves disease.

V usage is TRBV13 and J usage is TRBJ1-5; 7 bases line up with TRBD1. There are 15 residues in the CDR3. Trimming took 2 bases from V and 4 from J; bases not matched to a gene: 5. The germline V gene encodes CDR1 PRHDT and CDR2 FYEKMQ (reference sequence). The CDR3 sequence: CASSLLTGTNQPQHF. As DNA, the CDR3 is TGTGCCAGCAGCTTACTGACAGGGACGAATCAGCCCCAGCATTTT.

A few counts support this clonotype. The chain carries TRBV10-3 and TRBJ1-4, with a tentative D call TRBD1 (5 bases). V was pared by 5 bases and J by 7 bases, with 8 bases between. This CDR3 has 12 amino acids. In germline, CDR1 is ENHRY, CDR2 SYGVKD. The CDR3 DNA reads as TGTGCCATCAGTCAGGGCAGTGAAAAACTGTTTTTT. Amino acids: CAISQGSEKLFF.

In this sample, this clonotype turned up a few times. This chain joins TRBV27 and TRBJ2-7, with 8 positions matching TRBD2. CDR3 length: 13 amino acids. J gave up 3 bases and V 11 bases, and 9 bases lay outside the gene matches. Germline V CDR1 and CDR2: MNHEY, SMNVEV (reference sequence). The CDR3 DNA reads TGTGCCTCCGCCGGGACTAGGAGCTACGAGCAGTACTTC. It encodes CASAGTRSYEQYF.

This clonotype was picked up many times. The gene calls are TRBV12-3 or TRBV12-4 and TRBJ2-3, with 10 bases that match TRBD2. The V and J ends lost 7 bases and 4 bases, in that order; junction bases with no gene match: 8. The CDR3 has 15 residues. CDR3 nucleotide sequence: TGTGCCAGCAACCCAGCGGGAGGGCTCCCAGATACGCAGTATTTT. Protein sequence: CASNPAGGLPDTQYF.

For this clonotype: Here the CDR3 omits its conserved ending phenylalanine or tryptophan, so a read error is the likely source. The chain is built from TRBV20-1 and TRBJ2-7; 14 bases match TRBD2. This CDR3 has 15 residues. Per the germline V gene, CDR1 is DFQATT and CDR2 is SNEGSKA (reference sequence). V shed 3 bases and J 4 bases; nucleotides not matched to a gene: 5. The chain's CDR3 is CSARAGTSGSYEQYS. For the CDR3, the DNA is TGCAGTGCTAGGGCCGGGACTAGCGGGAGTTACGAGCAGTACTCC.

This clonotype was seen only a few times. The chain joins TRBV27 to TRBJ1-5, with D unresolved. The CDR3 is made up of 14 amino acids. Trimming left V 0 bases short and J 8 bases short, with 11 bases between. Germline values: CDR1 MNHEY, CDR2 SMNVEV (reference sequence). CDR3 residues: CASSLSEGMEPQHF. CDR3 in DNA: TGTGCCAGCAGTTTATCCGAGGGTATGGAGCCCCAGCATTTT.

This sequence joins TRBV19 and TRBJ2-7; D might be TRBD2 (6 bases). V was shortened by 3 bases and J by 6 bases, with 12 bases between the two germline ends. Germline CDR1 is LNHDA and CDR2 is SQIVND (reference sequence). This CDR3 has 13 amino acids. CDR3 in DNA: TGTGCCAGTAGTATTGCCGGGGGAGGCGAGCAGTACTTC. Translated, it gives CASSIAGGGEQYF.

This clonotype has at least ten counts. This chain connects TRBV30 to TRBJ2-7, with TRBD1 as a possible D gene (6 bases). V gave up 3 bases and J gave up 0 bases, with 9 bases separating them. The germline gives CDR1 GTSNPN, CDR2 SVGIG (reference sequence). The CDR3 sequence is 13 residues long. The CDR3 DNA is TGTGCCTGGAGGATGACAGGCTCCTACGAGCAGTACTTC. Translating gives CAWRMTGSYEQYF.

This chain links TRBV5-1 with TRBJ1-1; no clear D. The germline V and J ends were trimmed by 4 bases and 1 base, with 14 bases remaining between them. CDR1 is SGHRS and CDR2 is YFSETQ in the germline V gene. This CDR3 spans 15 amino acids. The CDR3 here is CASSANKVENTEAFF. Here the CDR3 DNA reads TGCGCCAGCAGCGCTAATAAGGTGGAGAACACTGAAGCTTTCTTT.

This clonotype showed up many times. The chain has TRBV6-1 and TRBJ2-7, with D unclear. Germline-derived CDR1 and CDR2 are MNHNS and SASEGT. Trimming stripped 3 bases from V and 7 bases from J, with 10 bases between. CDR3 length: 12 amino acids. Written as DNA, the CDR3 is TGTGCCAGCAGTGAGGACGCGTGGGAGCAGTACTTC. It codes for CASSEDAWEQYF.

This clonotype was recorded a few times. This chain connects TRBV27 to TRBJ2-3; 7 bases match TRBD2. V lost 2 bases, J lost 5 bases, and 16 bases stayed unmatched. The CDR3 extends over 18 amino acids. Looked up from germline, CDR1 is MNHEY and CDR2 is SMNVEV (reference sequence). The chain's CDR3 is CASSLRRYGGSAGDTQYF. The CDR3 nucleotides read TGTGCCAGCAGTTTAAGGCGCTACGGCGGGAGTGCTGGAGATACGCAGTATTTT.

This clonotype appeared many times. The V gene is TRBV10-3, the J gene TRBJ2-1; D not certain. Trimming pared 7 bases from V and 0 bases from J, leaving 10 bases between. The germline CDR1 and CDR2 sequences are ENHRY and SYGVKD. The CDR3 is 14 residues long. CDR3 bases: TGTGCCATCACAAGCGATAGCTCCTACAATGAGCAGTTCTTC. Translation gives CAITSDSSYNEQFF.

The chain combines TRBV29-1 with TRBJ1-1, with D possibly TRBD1 on 6 matching bases. In germline, CDR1 is SQVTM, CDR2 ANQGSEA. V shed 6 bases and J shed 5 bases, with 16 bases lying between them. This CDR3 has 13 residues. The chain's CDR3 is CSVSEGGRTEAFF. CDR3 bases: TGCAGCGTGTCCGAGGGGGGTAGGACTGAAGCTTTCTTT. The full variable domain, rest sourced from reference TRBV29-1 and TRBJ1-1, is SAVISQKPSRDICQRGTSLTIQCQVDSQVTMMFWYRQQPGQSLTLIATANQGSEATYESGFVIDKFPISRPNLTFSTLTVSNMSPEDSSIYLCSVSEGGRTEAFFGQGTRLTVV.

V is TRBV5-1 and J is TRBJ2-5; the D gene could be TRBD1 or TRBD2 (5 bases each). CDR3 length equals 13 residues. The germline V and J ends were trimmed by 5 bases and 2 bases, with 10 bases remaining between them. Germline loops: CDR1 SGHRS, CDR2 YFSETQ. CDR3 DNA sequence: TGCGCCAGCAGAGGGACGAATCAAGAGACCCAGTACTTC. This translates into CASRGTNQETQYF.

As regards this clonotype: This likely stems from a read error, as it lies one base from a far larger clone. V is TRBV6-4 and J is TRBJ2-7, with 7 bases lining up with TRBD1. The germline gives CDR1 MRHNA, CDR2 SNTAGT. This CDR3 has 13 amino acids. The CDR3 region is CASSYDRAYEQCF. The CDR3 DNA sequence: TGTGCCAGCAGTTACGACAGGGCGTACGAGCAGTGCTTC.

This clonotype was detected a few times. V and J are TRBV7-9 and TRBJ1-4; the D gene is possibly TRBD1 (6 bases). Germline V gene sequence: CDR1 SEHNR, CDR2 FQNEAQ (reference sequence). Deletions cut 6 bases from V and 3 bases from J, with 11 bases between. CDR3 length: 14 amino acids. The DNA for the CDR3 is TGTGCCAGCAGTCCCCAGGGGTCTAATGAAAAACTGTTTTTT. This gives the protein CASSPQGSNEKLFF.

This clonotype has a handful of counts. The rearrangement links TRBV6-6 to TRBJ2-5; no clear D gene. Germline V gene data show CDR1 as MNHNY and CDR2 as SVGAGI (reference sequence). V was trimmed by 0 bases and J by 7 bases, leaving 21 bases between them. CDR3 length equals 17 residues. CDR3 region: CASSYSVQGLLRPTQYF. Written as DNA, the CDR3 is TGTGCCAGCAGTTACTCGGTTCAAGGGCTCCTCAGGCCGACCCAGTACTTC.

This clonotype was detected ten times or more. The CDR3 loop reads CSVQGTVRETQYF. The DNA of the CDR3 is TGCAGCGTTCAGGGGACCGTCCGGGAGACCCAGTACTTC. The rearrangement uses TRBV29-1 and TRBJ2-5; D is perhaps TRBD1 (6 bases). Trimming cost V 5 bases and J 5 bases, with 15 bases left between them. Germline V gene data show CDR1 as SQVTM and CDR2 as ANQGSEA. This CDR3 contains 13 residues.

Regarding this clonotype: The likely explanation is a read error, given a far larger clone one base away. V is TRBV12-3 or TRBV12-4 and J is TRBJ2-1; 8 bases match TRBD2. Germline trimming cut 6 bases from V and 10 bases from J; bases unmatched to any gene: 20. The CDR3 runs 17 residues. The CDR3 DNA reads TGTGCCAGCAGCCTTTTAGCGTTACCGGGACTAGTCTACGAGCAGTTCTTC. As protein: CASSLLALPGLVYEQFF.

Ten or more counts support this clonotype. The rearrangement links TRBV6-6 to TRBJ2-7, with 10 bases aligning to TRBD1. The germline V gene encodes CDR1 MNHNY and CDR2 SVGAGI (reference sequence). V lost 0 bases, J lost 2 bases, and 1 base stayed unmatched. The CDR3 runs 15 residues. CDR3 loop: CASSYSGQGTYEQYF. CDR3 in DNA: TGTGCCAGCAGTTACTCGGGACAGGGGACCTACGAGCAGTACTTC.

This chain joins TRBV6-2 or TRBV6-3 and TRBJ2-7, with D possibly matching TRBD2 (5 bases). The ends were cut back, 2 bases at V and 6 bases at J, with 17 bases in the middle. The CDR3 has 15 residues. Germline values: CDR1 MNHEY, CDR2 SVGEGT. For the CDR3, the DNA is TGTGCCAGCAGTTACCGTGAAAGAGGGAATTTCGAGCAGTACTTC. Translation: CASSYRERGNFEQYF.

This clonotype was seen repeatedly, ten times or more. The chain combines TRBV30 with TRBJ2-7; unclear D gene. This CDR3 spans 15 amino acids. Germline V gene lookup returns CDR1 GTSNPN and CDR2 SVGIG (reference sequence). The V end was cut by 0 bases, the J end by 3 bases, with 15 bases between. For the CDR3, the DNA is TGTGCCTGGAGTGTAGGGCCCTCCTTTGGCTACGAGCAGTACTTC. Its translation: CAWSVGPSFGYEQYF.

V usage is TRBV12-3 or TRBV12-4 and J usage is TRBJ1-1, with D possibly being TRBD1 (6 bases). This CDR3 is built from 15 residues. Trimming stripped 3 bases from V and 1 base from J, with 12 bases between. The CDR3 region is CASSLTGQSNTEAFF. Written as DNA, the CDR3 is TGTGCCAGCAGTTTGACGGGACAATCGAACACTGAAGCTTTCTTT.

The gene calls are TRBV20-1 and TRBJ1-1; D might be TRBD1 (6 bases). CDR3 length: 14 residues. Germline V gene lookup returns CDR1 DFQATT and CDR2 SNEGSKA (reference sequence). The V end was cut by 1 base, the J end by 4 bases, with 13 bases between. The CDR3 DNA reads TGCAGTGCTAGAGCCACAGGGAGAGGCACTGAAGCTTTCTTT. It translates to CSARATGRGTEAFF.

This clonotype was found many times. The rearrangement joins TRBV7-9 to TRBJ1-1, with D perhaps matching TRBD1 (5 bases). CDR1 and CDR2 from the germline V gene are SEHNR and FQNEAQ (reference sequence). Trimming left V 5 bases short and J 2 bases short, with 12 bases between. This CDR3 is 14 amino acids long. CDR3 region: CASSSMTANTEAFF. The DNA for the CDR3 is TGTGCCAGCAGCAGCATGACAGCCAACACTGAAGCTTTCTTT.